These T cell receptor beta chains were read from a single sample in a study of T-cell memory formation after mild COVID-19. TCRdb reanalysed the 5' RACE reads using MiXCR and keeps one entry per CDR3 protein. The data hold over 350,000 distinct CDR3 sequences, with around a sixth observed a single time. The sequenced sample was PBMCs or a T cell subset sorted from them (not recorded which). These TCRs come from a young man who had mild COVID-19 (a few samples of this study predate the infection). Cell type and time point are not known. CDR3s leave out the opening cysteine and the closing phenylalanine or tryptophan.

cdr3_length	v_call	cdr3_aa
13	TRBV28	ASRITGGLYSEQF
13	TRBV7-3	ASSVGVAGGETQY
12	TRBV27	ASGSAATNEKLF
12	TRBV11-2	ASSGTGVMGTQY
13	TRBV24-1	ATSESRLATDTQY
13	TRBV27	ASRISGGAWFEQF
15	TRBV18	ASSSMAGTDLGNTIY
13	TRBV7-2	ASSPPRTPNYGYT
10	TRBV20-1	SARPGGYGYT
11	TRBV27	ASSGQPSGELF
10	TRBV12-3/TRBV12-4	ASRTGETEAF
11	TRBV5-5	ASRRQGGGGYT
12	TRBV20-1	SASMPLMGNIQY
9	TRBV5-1	ASSIYREQY
10	TRBV29-1	SVRTSGETQY
12	TRBV2	ASRGQTLNTEAF
10	TRBV11-2	ASRNRGRGYT
14	TRBV6-5	ASSRLAGGGPNEQF
13	TRBV6-2/TRBV6-3	ASSFKGGASYEQY
12	TRBV6-5	ASRAWTGDDEQY
13	TRBV6-5	ASSYSGQGWQPQH
14	TRBV2	ASSAGGFASTDTQY
15	TRBV14	ASSSRWDQGDTGELF
11	TRBV5-1	ASNSDHNNEQF
12	TRBV7-2	ASSFETGRYGYT
13	TRBV5-1	ASSLDGANNSPLH
14	TRBV9	ASSLGLAASIDTQY
12	TRBV18	ASSPRREATEAF
15	TRBV6-5	ASSRRRLGILPDTQY
11	TRBV7-2	ASSLGMDQPQH
12	TRBV5-4	ASSLPSRAGGYT
14	TRBV6-5	ASSYPASGEASEQY
12	TRBV29-1	SVLQGILGNEQF
12	TRBV7-2	ASSSSGNNYGYT
15	TRBV7-2	ASSLNRPGRGRSPLH
11	TRBV11-2	ASSHGGPDTQY
11	TRBV5-1	ASSLEGVGGYT
11	TRBV20-1	SGGRDYNSPLH
9	TRBV5-1	ASSRDRIQY
12	TRBV7-2	ASSSSRLVETQY
10	TRBV7-2	ASSFTGNTQY
13	TRBV7-8	ASSLGPGTSYEQY
17	TRBV5-1	ASSFGLAGGSWYPDTQY
16	TRBV4-1	ASSQDLRGADYNSPLH
14	TRBV6-5	ASSYSRTGLNEKLF
11	TRBV5-1	ASSLDRESEQY
13	TRBV11-2	ASSLGKQVGNTIY
11	TRBV29-1	SVETSVEAEAF
11	TRBV12-3/TRBV12-4	ASSYGEAYGYT
10	TRBV2	ASNVGTAGAF
10	TRBV20-1	SARRRNTEAF
12	TRBV6-1	ASSEQGRGSPLH